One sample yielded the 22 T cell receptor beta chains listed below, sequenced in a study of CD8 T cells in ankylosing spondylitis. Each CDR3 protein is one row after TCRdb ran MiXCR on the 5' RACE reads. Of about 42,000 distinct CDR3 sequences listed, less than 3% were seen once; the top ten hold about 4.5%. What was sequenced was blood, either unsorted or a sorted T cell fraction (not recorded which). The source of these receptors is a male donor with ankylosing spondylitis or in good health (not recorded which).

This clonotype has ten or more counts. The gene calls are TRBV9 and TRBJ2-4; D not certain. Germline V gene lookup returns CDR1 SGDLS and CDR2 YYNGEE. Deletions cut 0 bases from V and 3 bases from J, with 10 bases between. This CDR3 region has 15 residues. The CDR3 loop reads CASSVGALSKNIQYF. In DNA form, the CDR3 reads TGTGCCAGCAGCGTAGGGGCGCTCAGCAAAAACATTCAGTACTTC.

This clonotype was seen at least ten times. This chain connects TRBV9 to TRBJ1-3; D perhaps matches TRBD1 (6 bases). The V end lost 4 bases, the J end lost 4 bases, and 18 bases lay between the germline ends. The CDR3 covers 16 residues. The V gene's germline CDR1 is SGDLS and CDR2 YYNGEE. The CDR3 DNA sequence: TGTGCCAGCAGCCCCCTTGGGGGGGCGTACGGAAACACCATATATTTT. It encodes CASSPLGGAYGNTIYF.

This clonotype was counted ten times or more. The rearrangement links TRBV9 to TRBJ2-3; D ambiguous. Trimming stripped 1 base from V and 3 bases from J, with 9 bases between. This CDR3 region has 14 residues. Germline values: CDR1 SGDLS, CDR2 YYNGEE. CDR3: CASSVMETTDTQYF. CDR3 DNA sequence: TGTGCCAGCAGCGTAATGGAAACGACAGATACGCAGTATTTT.

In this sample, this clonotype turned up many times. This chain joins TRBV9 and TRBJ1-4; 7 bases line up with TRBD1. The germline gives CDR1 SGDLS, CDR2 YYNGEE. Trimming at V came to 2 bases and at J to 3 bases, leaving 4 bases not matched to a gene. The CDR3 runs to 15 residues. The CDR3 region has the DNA TGTGCCAGCAGCGTCGAAGGGGGCCCTAATGAAAAACTGTTTTTT. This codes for CASSVEGGPNEKLFF.

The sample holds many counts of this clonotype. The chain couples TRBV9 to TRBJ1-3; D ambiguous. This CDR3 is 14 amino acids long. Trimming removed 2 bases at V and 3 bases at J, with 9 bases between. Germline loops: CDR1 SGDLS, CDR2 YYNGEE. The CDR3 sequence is CASSVRRGGNTIYF. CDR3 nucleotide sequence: TGTGCCAGCAGCGTCAGGCGCGGTGGAAACACCATATATTTT.

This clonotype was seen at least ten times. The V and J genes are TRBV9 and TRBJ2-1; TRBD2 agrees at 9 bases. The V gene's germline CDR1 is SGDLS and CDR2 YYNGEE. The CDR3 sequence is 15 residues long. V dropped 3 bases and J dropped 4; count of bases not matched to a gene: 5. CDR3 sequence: CASSGDTSGYNEQFF. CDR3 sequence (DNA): TGTGCCAGCAGCGGAGATACTAGCGGGTACAATGAGCAGTTCTTC. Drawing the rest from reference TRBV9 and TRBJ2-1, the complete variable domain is DSGVTQTPKHLITATGQRVTLRCSPRSGDLSVYWYQQSLDQGLQFLIQYYNGEERAKGNILERFSAQQFPDLHSELNLSSLELGDSALYFCASSGDTSGYNEQFFGPGTRLTVL.

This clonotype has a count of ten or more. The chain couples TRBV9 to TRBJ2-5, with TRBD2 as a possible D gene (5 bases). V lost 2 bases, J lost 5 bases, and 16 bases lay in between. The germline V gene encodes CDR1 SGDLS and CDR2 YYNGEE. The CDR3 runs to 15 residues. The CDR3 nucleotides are TGTGCCAGCAGCGTCTCAGCCATGTTAGCGGAGACCCAGTACTTC. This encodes CASSVSAMLAETQYF.

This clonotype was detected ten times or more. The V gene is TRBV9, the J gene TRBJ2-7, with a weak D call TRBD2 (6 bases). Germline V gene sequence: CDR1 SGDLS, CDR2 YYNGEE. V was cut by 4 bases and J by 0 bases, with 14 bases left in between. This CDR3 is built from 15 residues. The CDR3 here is CASSIRTGVSYEQYF. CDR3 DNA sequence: TGTGCCAGCAGCATCCGGACGGGAGTCTCCTACGAGCAGTACTTC.

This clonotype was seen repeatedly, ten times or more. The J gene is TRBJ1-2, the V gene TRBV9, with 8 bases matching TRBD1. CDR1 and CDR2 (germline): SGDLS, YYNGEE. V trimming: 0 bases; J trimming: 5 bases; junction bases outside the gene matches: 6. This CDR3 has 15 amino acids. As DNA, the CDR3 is TGTGCCAGCAGCGTAGGTGACAGGGGAAAGTATGGCTACACCTTC. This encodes CASSVGDRGKYGYTF.

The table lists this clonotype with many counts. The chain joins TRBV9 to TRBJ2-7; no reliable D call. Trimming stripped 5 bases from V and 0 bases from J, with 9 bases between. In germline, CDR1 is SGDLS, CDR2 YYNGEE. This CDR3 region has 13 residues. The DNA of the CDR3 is TGTGCCAGCAGTGGTGGGCCCTCCTACGAGCAGTACTTC. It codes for CASSGGPSYEQYF.

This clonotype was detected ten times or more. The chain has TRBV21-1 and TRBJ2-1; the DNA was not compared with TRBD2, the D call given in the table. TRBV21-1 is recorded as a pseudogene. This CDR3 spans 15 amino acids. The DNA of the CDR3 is TGTGCCAGCAGCAAGGGAGACCGAAAAAACAATGAGCAGTTCTTC. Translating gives CASSKGDRKNNEQFF.

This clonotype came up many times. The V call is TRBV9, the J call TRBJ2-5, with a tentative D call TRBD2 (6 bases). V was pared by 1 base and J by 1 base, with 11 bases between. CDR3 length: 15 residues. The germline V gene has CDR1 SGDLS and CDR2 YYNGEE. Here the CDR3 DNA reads TGTGCCAGCAGCGTATTTAGCGGAACCCAAGAGACCCAGTACTTC. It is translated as CASSVFSGTQETQYF.

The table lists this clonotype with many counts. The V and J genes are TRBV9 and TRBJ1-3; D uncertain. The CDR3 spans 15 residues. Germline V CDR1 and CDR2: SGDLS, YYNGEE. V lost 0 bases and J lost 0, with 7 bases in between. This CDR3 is CASSVGTGSGNTIYF. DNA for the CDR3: TGTGCCAGCAGCGTAGGGACGGGCTCTGGAAACACCATATATTTT.

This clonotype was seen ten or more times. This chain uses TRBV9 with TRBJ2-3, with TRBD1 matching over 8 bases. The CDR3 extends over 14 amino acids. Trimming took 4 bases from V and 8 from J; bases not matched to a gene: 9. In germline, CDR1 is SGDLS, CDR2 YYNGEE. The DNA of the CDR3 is TGTGCCAGCAGCCCGACAGGGGAAGGAGGTACGCAGTATTTT. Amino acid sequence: CASSPTGEGGTQYF.

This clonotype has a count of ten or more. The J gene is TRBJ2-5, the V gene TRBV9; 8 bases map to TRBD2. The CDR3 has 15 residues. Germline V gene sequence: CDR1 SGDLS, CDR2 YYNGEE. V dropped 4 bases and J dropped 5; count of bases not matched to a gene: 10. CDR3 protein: CASSPYSGSRETQYF. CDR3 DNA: TGTGCCAGCAGCCCCTACAGCGGGAGTAGGGAGACCCAGTACTTC.

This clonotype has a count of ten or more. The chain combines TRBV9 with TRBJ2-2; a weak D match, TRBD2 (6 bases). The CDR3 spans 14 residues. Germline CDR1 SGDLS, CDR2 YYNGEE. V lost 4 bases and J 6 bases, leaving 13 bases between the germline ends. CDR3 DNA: TGTGCCAGCAGCCCGCTACGGGGGTCCGGGGAGCTGTTTTTT. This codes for CASSPLRGSGELFF.

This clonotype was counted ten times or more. The CDR3, as DNA: TGTGCCAGCAGCCCCAGGGTAGGTTCAGGCAATGAGCAGTTCTTC. This encodes CASSPRVGSGNEQFF. The chain joins TRBV9 to TRBJ2-1; D is perhaps TRBD1 (5 bases). CDR1 and CDR2 (germline): SGDLS, YYNGEE. The CDR3 is 15 amino acids. The V gene lost 4 bases and the J gene lost 6 bases, with 17 bases spanning the gap.

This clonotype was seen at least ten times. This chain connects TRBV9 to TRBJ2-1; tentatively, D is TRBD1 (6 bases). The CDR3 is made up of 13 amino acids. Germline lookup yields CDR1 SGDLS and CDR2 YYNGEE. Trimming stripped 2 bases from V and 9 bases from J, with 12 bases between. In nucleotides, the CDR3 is TGTGCCAGCAGCGTGGTAGGACAGTTTGAGCAGTTCTTC. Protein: CASSVVGQFEQFF.

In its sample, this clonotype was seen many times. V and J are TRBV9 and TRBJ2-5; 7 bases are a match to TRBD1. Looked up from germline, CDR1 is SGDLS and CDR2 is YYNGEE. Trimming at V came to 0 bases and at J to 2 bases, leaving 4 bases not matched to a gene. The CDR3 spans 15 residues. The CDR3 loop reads CASSVEQGPQETQYF. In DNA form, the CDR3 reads TGTGCCAGCAGCGTAGAACAGGGGCCACAAGAGACCCAGTACTTC.

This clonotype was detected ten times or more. CDR3 sequence: CASSVAPENEKLFF. CDR3 sequence (DNA): TGTGCCAGCAGCGTAGCCCCCGAGAATGAAAAACTGTTTTTT. The chain couples TRBV9 to TRBJ1-4; no clear D. The CDR3 runs 14 residues. Germline CDR1 reads SGDLS; CDR2 reads YYNGEE. V was cut by 0 bases and J by 5 bases, with 8 bases left in between.

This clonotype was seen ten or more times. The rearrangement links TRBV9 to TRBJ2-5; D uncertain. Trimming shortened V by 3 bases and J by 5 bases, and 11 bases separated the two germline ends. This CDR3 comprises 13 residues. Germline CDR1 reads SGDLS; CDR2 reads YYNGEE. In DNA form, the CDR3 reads TGTGCCAGCAGCGATGGGAATGTTGAGACCCAGTACTTC. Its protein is CASSDGNVETQYF.

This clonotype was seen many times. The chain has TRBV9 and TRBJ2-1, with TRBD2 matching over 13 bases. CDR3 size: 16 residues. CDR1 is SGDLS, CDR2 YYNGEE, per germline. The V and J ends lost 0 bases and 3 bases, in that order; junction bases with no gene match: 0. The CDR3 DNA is TGTGCCAGCAGCGTAGGACTAGCGGGAGGCTACAATGAGCAGTTCTTC. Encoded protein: CASSVGLAGGYNEQFF.